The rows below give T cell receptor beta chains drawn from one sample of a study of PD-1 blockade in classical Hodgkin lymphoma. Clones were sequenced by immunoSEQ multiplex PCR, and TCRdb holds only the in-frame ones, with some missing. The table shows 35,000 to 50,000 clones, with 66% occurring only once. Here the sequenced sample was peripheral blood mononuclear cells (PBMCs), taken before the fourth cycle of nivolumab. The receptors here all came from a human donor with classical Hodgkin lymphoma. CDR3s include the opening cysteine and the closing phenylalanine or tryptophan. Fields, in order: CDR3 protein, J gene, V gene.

CDR3 protein: CASRWGQVEQKGDGYTF
J gene: TRBJ1-2
V gene: TRBV7-9

CDR3 protein: CASSFTSGQGTQYF
J gene: TRBJ2-5
V gene: TRBV7-2

CDR3 protein: CASSPKGLAGGQGEQFF
J gene: TRBJ2-1
V gene: TRBV5-4

CDR3 protein: CASSLFNRDTEAFF
J gene: TRBJ1-1
V gene: TRBV28

CDR3 protein: CASSLEQGNTDTQYF
J gene: TRBJ2-3
V gene: TRBV7-9

CDR3 protein: CASSQDAGIRIQYF
J gene: TRBJ2-4
V gene: TRBV4-3

CDR3 protein: CASSAAFTGELFF
J gene: TRBJ2-2
V gene: TRBV2

CDR3 protein: CATSDAGAPLTYEQYF
J gene: TRBJ2-7
V gene: TRBV28

CDR3 protein: CASRPGGVLGEQYF
J gene: TRBJ2-7
V gene: TRBV28

CDR3 protein: CRGGRPRQDQRDTEAFF
J gene: TRBJ1-1
V gene: TRBV29-1

CDR3 protein: CASSYGGRLTDTQYF
J gene: TRBJ2-3
V gene: TRBV6-5

CDR3 protein: CASSGQAGGETQYF
J gene: TRBJ2-5
V gene: TRBV2

CDR3 protein: CSARPADTQYF
J gene: TRBJ2-3
V gene: TRBV20-1

CDR3 protein: CASRRSVNTEAFF
J gene: TRBJ1-1
V gene: TRBV6-6

CDR3 protein: CASRRDRGPGYGYTF
J gene: TRBJ1-2
V gene: TRBV7-2

CDR3 protein: CAISLTGGDEQYF
J gene: TRBJ2-7
V gene: TRBV10-3

CDR3 protein: CASSRTASTDTQYF
J gene: TRBJ2-3
V gene: TRBV27

CDR3 protein: CASSQAKKDRGQGTNEKLFF
J gene: TRBJ1-4
V gene: TRBV4-2

CDR3 protein: CATGTFQETQYF
J gene: TRBJ2-5
V gene: TRBV6-5

CDR3 protein: CAWSGGRGYGYTF
J gene: TRBJ1-2
V gene: TRBV30

CDR3 protein: CAWSVGQGEDTQYF
J gene: TRBJ2-3
V gene: TRBV30

CDR3 protein: CASSYSGQSYEQYF
J gene: TRBJ2-7
V gene: TRBV6-5

CDR3 protein: CAGTGSNQPQHF
J gene: TRBJ1-5
V gene: TRBV12-2

CDR3 protein: CASSSLAGRGPQETQYF
J gene: TRBJ2-5
V gene: TRBV28

CDR3 protein: CASSLDGLSNTGELFF
J gene: TRBJ2-2
V gene: TRBV7-9

CDR3 protein: CASSEIAGNTDTQYF
J gene: TRBJ2-3
V gene: TRBV25-1

CDR3 protein: CASSIVATMNTEAFF
J gene: TRBJ1-1
V gene: TRBV19

CDR3 protein: CASSSGTSNQPQHF
J gene: TRBJ1-5
V gene: TRBV7-6

CDR3 protein: CASSIARSGLSQPQHF
J gene: TRBJ1-5
V gene: TRBV19

CDR3 protein: CASSPPERVDFQETQYF
J gene: TRBJ2-5
V gene: TRBV18

CDR3 protein: CAWRDSDRSPLHF
J gene: TRBJ1-6
V gene: TRBV30

CDR3 protein: CASSLTGWGSPLHF
J gene: TRBJ1-6
V gene: TRBV7-9

CDR3 protein: CASSPPLSSAYEQYF
J gene: TRBJ2-7
V gene: TRBV18

CDR3 protein: CASSLAATSGIKTQYF
J gene: TRBJ2-5
V gene: TRBV5-4

CDR3 protein: CASSPYAGEETQYF
J gene: TRBJ2-5
V gene: TRBV18

CDR3 protein: CASSIAGGYEQFF
J gene: TRBJ2-1
V gene: TRBV19

CDR3 protein: CASGLAGAADTQYF
J gene: TRBJ2-3
V gene: TRBV27